This T cell receptor (beta chain) was recorded in a study of beta chain features in type 1 diabetes. Expressed TCRB transcripts were sequenced after all isolated RNA was converted to cDNA. The assay was immunoSEQ multiplex PCR, and TCRdb's table has in-frame clones only and misses some. The sample has around 200,000 clones; about an eighth are singletons. There are 17 residues in the CDR3. V shed 5 bases, J shed 3 bases, and the junction held 9 bases outside the gene matches. The germline gives CDR1 SSHAT, CDR2 FNYEAQ (reference sequence). This clone turned up a few times. Its antigen is not known. Study results and limitations: These data did not resolve whether HLA type affects TCRB rearrangement.

The source material was central memory CD4+ T cells from blood. This TCR derives from a woman aged 18-30 years in good health. V is TRBV7-7 and J is TRBJ2-1; 11 bases map to TRBD2. The CDR3 DNA is TGTGCCAGCAGCCACCGTACTAGCGGGAGAAACTACAATGAGCAGTTCTTC. Translating gives CASSHRTSGRNYNEQFF. Full variable domain (remainder filled in from reference TRBV7-7 and TRBJ2-1): GAGVSQSPRYKVTKRGQDVTLRCDPISSHATLYWYQQALGQGPEFLTYFNYEAQPDKSGLPSDRFSAERPEGSISTLTIQRTEQRDSAMYRCASSHRTSGRNYNEQFFGPGTRLTVL.